This T cell receptor (beta chain) was profiled in a study of blood T cell repertoires in COVID-19. The overall study: Samples came from the United States, Italy and Spain, spanning acute and convalescent COVID-19. The cDNA or gDNA used as material had been derived from T cells, B-cell-depleted T cells, or PBMCs.

Study processing details: The authors estimated nucleated cell counts from reference gene primer amplification. The repertoire was sequenced with immunoSEQ multiplex PCR; TCRdb's copy has only in-frame clones and lacks some. That table supplies the V and J calls and clone size; D and trimming were determined from the DNA. The table shows tens of thousands of clones, with approximately 86% occurring only once. This CDR3 has 12 amino acids. Per the germline V gene, CDR1 is SNHLY and CDR2 is FYNNEI. Trimming removed 6 bases from V and 13 bases from J; junction bases left unmatched: 4. This receptor was taken from a man in his fifties or sixties with acute or convalescent COVID-19. Source material: peripheral blood. The chain uses TRBV2 and TRBJ1-6; TRBD1 agrees at 9 bases. CDR3 sequence: CASRGDRVPLHF. The CDR3 DNA is TGTGCCAGCAGAGGGGACAGGGTCCCCCTCCACTTT.